This TCR beta chain stems from a study of cytomegalovirus exposure and HLA in healthy donors. General study findings and limits: The investigators catalogued 164 TCR beta chains as cytomegalovirus-associated.

Remarks on this clone: Antigen specificity is unknown.

This CDR3 is built from 14 residues. With 2 bases clipped from V and 8 bases from J, the junction kept 9 bases outside the gene matches. Germline assignment: CDR1 GTSNPN and CDR2 SVGIG (reference sequence). PCR used 60 Vbeta primers and 13 Jbeta primers. Profiling relied on immunoSEQ multiplex PCR, and the TCRdb table lists in-frame clones only, not all of them. The sample holds 150,000 to 200,000 clones, roughly 85% seen once. The donors gave bone marrow, and they were healthy. The rearrangement joins TRBV30 to TRBJ1-2, with 9 bases aligning to TRBD1. Sequencing was carried out using PBMCs. The TCR originated in a man younger than 35 in good health and CMV-seropositive. Here the CDR3 DNA reads TGTGCCTGGAGTATAGGGACAGGGAGTGCAGGCTACACCTTC. Its translation is CAWSIGTGSAGYTF.